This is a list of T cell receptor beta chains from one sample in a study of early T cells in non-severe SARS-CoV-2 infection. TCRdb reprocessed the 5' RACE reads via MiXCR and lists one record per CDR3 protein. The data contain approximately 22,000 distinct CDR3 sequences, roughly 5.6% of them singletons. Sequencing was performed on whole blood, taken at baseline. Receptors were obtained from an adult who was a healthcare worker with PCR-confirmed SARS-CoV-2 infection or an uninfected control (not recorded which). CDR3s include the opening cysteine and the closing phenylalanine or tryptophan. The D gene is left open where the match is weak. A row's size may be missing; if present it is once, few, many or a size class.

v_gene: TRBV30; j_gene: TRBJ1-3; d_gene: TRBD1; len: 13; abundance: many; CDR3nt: TGTGCCTGGAGCACAGGGGTCGGAAACACCATATATTTT; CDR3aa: CAWSTGVGNTIYF
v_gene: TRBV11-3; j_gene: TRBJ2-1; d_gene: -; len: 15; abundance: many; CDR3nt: TGTGCCAGCAGCTTAGGGCCTTTGTTCTACAATGAGCAGTTCTTC; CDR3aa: CASSLGPLFYNEQFF
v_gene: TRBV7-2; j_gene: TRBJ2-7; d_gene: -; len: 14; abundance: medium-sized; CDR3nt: TGTGCCAGCAACCTAGGCTACGGAGCCTACGAGCAGTACTTC; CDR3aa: CASNLGYGAYEQYF
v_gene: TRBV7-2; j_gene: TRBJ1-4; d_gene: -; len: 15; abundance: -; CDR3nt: TGTGCCAGCAGCTTTGGGCAACTTAATAATGAAAAACTGTTTTTT; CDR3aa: CASSFGQLNNEKLFF
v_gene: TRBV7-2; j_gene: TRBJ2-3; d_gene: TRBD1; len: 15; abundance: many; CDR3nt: TGTGCCAGCAGCTCAGGGGGCGCGGACACAGATACGCAGTATTTT; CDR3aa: CASSSGGADTDTQYF
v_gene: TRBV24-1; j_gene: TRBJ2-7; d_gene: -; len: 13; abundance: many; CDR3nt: TGTGCCACCAGTGATTTGCAAACCCCCGAGCAGTACTTC; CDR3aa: CATSDLQTPEQYF
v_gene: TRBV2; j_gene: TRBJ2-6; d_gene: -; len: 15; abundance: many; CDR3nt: TGTGCCAGCAGTGAAAGGAGGGCGGGGGCCAACGTCCTGACTTTC; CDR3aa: CASSERRAGANVLTF
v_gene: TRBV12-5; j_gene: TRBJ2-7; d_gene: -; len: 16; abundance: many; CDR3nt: TGTGCTAGTGGTTTGGTTGACAGCCTCGGCTCCTACGAGCAGTACTTC; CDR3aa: CASGLVDSLGSYEQYF
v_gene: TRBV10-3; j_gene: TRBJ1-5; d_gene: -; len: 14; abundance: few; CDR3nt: TGTGCCATCAGTGAGAGGACGGAGGATCAGCCCCAGCATTTT; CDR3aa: CAISERTEDQPQHF
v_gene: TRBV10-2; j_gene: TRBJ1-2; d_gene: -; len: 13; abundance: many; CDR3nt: TGCGCCAGCACCGGGGGGCTGAGGATTGGCTACACCTTC; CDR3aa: CASTGGLRIGYTF
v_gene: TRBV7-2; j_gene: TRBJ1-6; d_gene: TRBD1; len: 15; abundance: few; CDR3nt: TGTGCCAGCAGACAGGGGGGAACCTATAATTCACCCCTCCACTTT; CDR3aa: CASRQGGTYNSPLHF
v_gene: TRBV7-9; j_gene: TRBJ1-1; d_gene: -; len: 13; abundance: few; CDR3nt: TGTGCCAGCAGCTTAGCGTCCTTGGAAGGGTCTTTCTTT; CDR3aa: CASSLASLEGSFF
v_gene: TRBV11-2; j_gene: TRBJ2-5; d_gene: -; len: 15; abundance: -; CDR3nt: TGTGCCAGCAGCTCTAGCGCCTCGCCAGGGGAGACCCAGTACTTC; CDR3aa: CASSSSASPGETQYF
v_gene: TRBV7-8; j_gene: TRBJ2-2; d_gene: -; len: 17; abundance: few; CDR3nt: TGTGCCAGCAGCCGGCCCTTCAGGGAACGGGACACCGGGGAGCTGTTTTTT; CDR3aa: CASSRPFRERDTGELFF